The source of this T cell receptor (beta chain) is a study of cytomegalovirus exposure and HLA in healthy donors. Clones were sequenced by immunoSEQ multiplex PCR, and TCRdb holds only the in-frame ones, with some missing. The repertoire consists of 200,000 or so clones, with more than 80% occurring once and the leading ten covering roughly 7%. Germline values: CDR1 MDHEN, CDR2 SYDVKM. V trimming: 4 bases; J trimming: 3 bases; junction bases outside the gene matches: 3. The length of the CDR3 is 15 residues. This clonotype originated in a man aged 18 to 30 in good health and CMV-seropositive. The chain is built from TRBV28 and TRBJ2-2, with TRBD1 matching 9 bases. Sample: PBMCs. The DNA for the CDR3 is TGTGCCAGCAGTTCACAGGGGGCGCACACCGGGGAGCTGTTTTTT. This sequence encodes CASSSQGAHTGELFF.